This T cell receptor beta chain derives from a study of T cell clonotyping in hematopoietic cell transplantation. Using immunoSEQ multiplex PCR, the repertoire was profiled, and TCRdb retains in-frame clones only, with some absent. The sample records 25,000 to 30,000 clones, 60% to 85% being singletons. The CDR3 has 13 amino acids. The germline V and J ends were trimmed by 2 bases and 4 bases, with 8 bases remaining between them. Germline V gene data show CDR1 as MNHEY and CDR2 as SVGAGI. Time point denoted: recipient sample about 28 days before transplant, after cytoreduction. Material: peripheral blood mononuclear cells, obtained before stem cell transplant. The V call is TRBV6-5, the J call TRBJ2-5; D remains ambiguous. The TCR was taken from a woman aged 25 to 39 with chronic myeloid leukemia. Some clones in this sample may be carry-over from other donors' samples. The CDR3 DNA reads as TGTGCCAGCAGTTACCGGGCAGTAGAGACCCAGTACTTC. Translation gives CASSYRAVETQYF.